A single T cell receptor beta chain is shown here with its context. Its matching antigen is unknown. This entry belongs to a study of T cells expressing NK-cell markers. Study at large: There were seven HCMV-seropositive donors and one seronegative donor among the eight sequenced.

TCR beta libraries carry UMIs added by 5'RACE template switching. TCRdb re-called the 5' RACE reads; every CDR3 protein appears as one record, without DNA. This sample carries about 460,000 distinct CDR3 sequences, with approximately 1.4% going to the ten biggest clones. Germline loops: CDR1 MNHEY, CDR2 SMNVEV (reference sequence). This CDR3 has 14 amino acids. General observations from the study: Also leading the CD3+CD56-NKG2C+ fraction in a few donors were these clonotypes.

The source is a woman aged 50 to 65 in good health. What was sequenced was blood T cells: a sorted CD56 or NKG2C T cell subset, CD4+ or CD8+ T cells, or bulk PBMC T cells (not recorded which). This sequence joins TRBV27 and TRBJ1-2. The CDR3 sequence: CASSLSALDYGYTF.